The 32 T cell receptor beta chains presented below share a single source sample, sequenced in a study of early stage breast cancer tumors. Clones were read by immunoSEQ multiplex PCR, and TCRdb kept only the in-frame ones, dropping some. The table records about 36,000 clones, 74% of them present only once. Source material: blood. The receptors here all came from a person aged 55 to 69 with breast cancer.

The chain combines TRBV18 with TRBJ1-2; TRBD1 is a possible D gene (6 bases). V lost 2 bases and J 4 bases, leaving 11 bases between the germline ends. Germline-derived CDR1 and CDR2 are KGHSH and LQKENI. The CDR3 runs 14 residues. CDR3 DNA sequence: TGTGCCAGCTCACCAGAAGGGGGGCCCTATGGCTACACCTTC. It codes for CASSPEGGPYGYTF.

The chain links TRBV6-4 to TRBJ2-3, with 7 bases identical to TRBD2. The CDR3 sequence is 14 residues long. V lost 6 bases to trimming and J lost 2 bases; unmatched junction nucleotides: 5. Looked up from germline, CDR1 is MRHNA and CDR2 is SNTAGT. For the CDR3, the DNA is TGTGCCAGCAGCAGCGGGGCGGTCACAGATACGCAGTATTTT. It codes for CASSSGAVTDTQYF.

The V gene is TRBV28, the J gene TRBJ2-3, with TRBD2 identical over 16 bases. The CDR3 totals 17 residues. Germline V CDR1 and CDR2: MDHEN, SYDVKM. V shed 7 bases, J shed 6 bases, and the junction held 10 bases outside the gene matches. CDR3 DNA: TGTGCCAGCACCCAGGGACTAGCGGGAGGGGGGGCGGATACGCAGTATTTT. It translates to CASTQGLAGGGADTQYF.

V gene TRBV7-6 combines with J gene TRBJ2-1, with 13 positions matching TRBD2. Germline lookup yields CDR1 SGHVS and CDR2 FNYEAQ. CDR3 length: 17 residues. V trimming: 6 bases; J trimming: 10 bases; junction bases outside the gene matches: 15. The CDR3 region is CASRAAPITSGRGEQFF. The DNA for the CDR3 is TGTGCCAGCAGAGCAGCCCCCATAACTAGCGGGAGGGGAGAGCAGTTCTTC.

This rearrangement joins TRBV18 to TRBJ2-5; TRBD1 matches at 10 bases. Trimming took 4 bases from V and 5 from J; bases not matched to a gene: 1. The CDR3 is 13 amino acids. Germline CDR1 and CDR2: KGHSH and LQKENI. CDR3 sequence: CASSQGQGETQYF. In nucleotides, the CDR3 is TGTGCCAGCTCACAGGGACAGGGGGAGACCCAGTACTTC.

The chain combines TRBV19 with TRBJ2-7, with 8 nucleotides matching TRBD1. This CDR3 spans 15 amino acids. Germline CDR1 is LNHDA and CDR2 is SQIVND (reference sequence). V lost 6 bases and J lost 5; bases outside the gene matches: 12. CDR3 nucleotide sequence: TGTGCCAGTAGCCCCGACAGGGGTGGGCTGGACGAGCAGTACTTC. Residues: CASSPDRGGLDEQYF.

The rearrangement links TRBV28 to TRBJ2-7, with D perhaps given as TRBD1 or TRBD2 (5 bases each). In germline, CDR1 is MDHEN, CDR2 SYDVKM. Trimming took 5 bases from V and 3 from J, leaving 14 bases between them. This CDR3 has 14 amino acids. The CDR3 reads CASSQGREIYEQYF. CDR3 nucleotides: TGTGCCAGCAGTCAGGGTAGGGAGATCTACGAGCAGTACTTC.

The chain combines TRBV27 with TRBJ1-2; D is unclear. CDR1 is MNHEY and CDR2 is SMNVEV in the germline V gene (reference sequence). Trimming left V 3 bases short and J 2 bases short, with 10 bases between. The CDR3 spans 14 residues. The CDR3 loop is CASSFAPSNYGYTF. CDR3 bases: TGTGCCAGCAGTTTTGCCCCATCAAACTATGGCTACACCTTC.

This clone appeared a single time. The chain joins TRBV15 to TRBJ2-5, with D possibly being TRBD2 (6 bases). Per germline, CDR1 LNHNV and CDR2 YYDKDF (reference sequence). V lost 5 bases to trimming and J lost 7 bases, with 11 bases between them. The CDR3 is 12 residues long. The CDR3 protein is CATSRREGTQYF. The CDR3 region has the DNA TGTGCCACCAGCCGGAGGGAAGGGACCCAGTACTTC.

The J gene is TRBJ2-5, the V gene TRBV7-8, with 9 bases fitting TRBD1. The ends lost 2 bases at V and 5 bases at J; junction bases unmatched: 6. The CDR3 spans 15 residues. Germline assignment: CDR1 SGHVS and CDR2 FQNEAQ. DNA for the CDR3: TGTGCCAGCAGCTTATACAGGGGGCGAGGGGAGACCCAGTACTTC. This sequence encodes CASSLYRGRGETQYF.

The V call is TRBV18, the J call TRBJ2-1; weak D call: TRBD2 (7 bases). Germline lookup yields CDR1 KGHSH and CDR2 LQKENI. This CDR3 has 19 amino acids. Trimming took off 3 bases at V and 8 bases at J, with 29 bases between the two ends. CDR3 amino acids: CASSPDLPLGGGRRDEQFF. CDR3 nucleotide sequence: TGTGCCAGCTCACCTGATCTCCCACTCGGGGGCGGGAGAAGGGATGAGCAGTTCTTC.

This rearrangement joins TRBV4-1 to TRBJ2-3; TRBD2 agrees at 10 bases. This CDR3 has 15 residues. The J segment lost 6 bases and the V segment lost 5 bases, leaving 8 bases of the junction unmatched. Germline CDR1 is MGHRA and CDR2 is YSYEKL. The CDR3 reads CASSFTGTSADTQYF. Written as DNA, the CDR3 is TGCGCCAGCAGCTTTACCGGGACTAGCGCTGATACGCAGTATTTT.

The chain employs TRBV28 and TRBJ2-7; the D is unclear. The V end was cut by 4 bases, the J end by 1 base, with 8 bases between. The CDR3 runs 13 residues. Germline CDR1 reads MDHEN; CDR2 reads SYDVKM. The CDR3 DNA reads TGTGCCAGCAGTTCCCACCATTCCTACGAGCAGTACTTC. Amino acids: CASSSHHSYEQYF. Drawing the rest from reference TRBV28 and TRBJ2-7, the complete variable domain is DVKVTQSSRYLVKRTGEKVFLECVQDMDHENMFWYRQDPGLGLRLIYFSYDVKMKEKGDIPEGYSVSREKKERFSLILESASTNQTSMYLCASSSHHSYEQYFGPGTRLTVT.

The chain is built from TRBV4-1 and TRBJ1-2; D call uncertain. Per germline, CDR1 MGHRA and CDR2 YSYEKL. Trimming removed 2 bases from V and 4 bases from J, with 8 bases in between. The CDR3 has 13 amino acids. Here the CDR3 DNA reads TGCGCCAGCAGCCAAAGAGAGGGCTATGGCTACACCTTC. The encoded protein is CASSQREGYGYTF.

In this sample, this clone turned up a few times. This chain joins TRBV7-9 and TRBJ1-2; D gene uncertain. Germline V gives CDR1 SEHNR, CDR2 FQNEAQ (reference sequence). This CDR3 contains 13 residues. Trimming removed 1 base at V and 6 bases at J, with 9 bases between. The DNA for the CDR3 is TGTGCCAGCAGCTTAGAGGTGTGGAATGGCTACACCTTC. Protein sequence: CASSLEVWNGYTF.

The chain links TRBV6-5 to TRBJ2-1; 11 nucleotides match TRBD2. With V trimmed by 2 bases and J by 3 bases, 3 bases remained unmatched. Germline V gene sequence: CDR1 MNHEY, CDR2 SVGAGI. The CDR3 totals 16 residues. In DNA, the CDR3 is TGTGCCAGCAGTTACCCGGGACTAGCGGACTACAATGAGCAGTTCTTC. Its protein product is CASSYPGLADYNEQFF.

This clone was seen a handful of times. The genes are TRBV13 and TRBJ1-1; a possible D gene is TRBD1 (5 bases). Germline V gene data show CDR1 as PRHDT and CDR2 as FYEKMQ (reference sequence). The CDR3 covers 15 residues. Trimming took 5 bases from V and 3 from J, leaving 16 bases between them. Here the CDR3 reads CASSAPYRRDTEAFF. CDR3 nucleotide sequence: TGTGCCAGCAGCGCCCCTTACAGGAGGGACACTGAAGCTTTCTTT.

This chain joins TRBV11-2 and TRBJ2-3; tentative D call: TRBD2 (7 bases). Germline V CDR1 and CDR2: SGHAT, FQNNGV. V was clipped by 5 bases and J by 2 bases, with 11 bases between them. The CDR3 is 14 amino acids. CDR3 DNA sequence: TGTGCCAGCAGCCTCGGGGGGCCCACAGATACGCAGTATTTT. Residues: CASSLGGPTDTQYF.

The chain joins TRBV11-3 to TRBJ2-2; D remains unclear. The V gene lost 2 bases and the J gene lost 3 bases, with 4 bases spanning the gap. Germline V lookup: CDR1 SGHNT, CDR2 YENEEA. This CDR3 spans 13 amino acids. In DNA, the CDR3 is TGTGCCAGCAGCTTACCTTACACCGGGGAGCTGTTTTTT. Translation: CASSLPYTGELFF.

The CDR3 reads CASSLIERAGEQYF. The DNA for the CDR3 is TGTGCCAGCAGCTTAATCGAGAGGGCTGGAGAGCAGTACTTC. The chain combines TRBV7-9 with TRBJ2-7; tentative D call: TRBD2 (5 bases). Germline values: CDR1 SEHNR, CDR2 FQNEAQ (reference sequence). Between the trimmed V and J ends, which lost 2 bases and 7 bases, there was a span of 15 bases. The CDR3 runs 14 residues.

The rearrangement uses TRBV7-9 and TRBJ1-2; tentative D call: TRBD1 (5 bases). The CDR3 is 13 residues long. Germline V gives CDR1 SEHNR, CDR2 FQNEAQ (reference sequence). The V end lost 7 bases, the J end lost 3 bases, and 12 bases lay between the germline ends. The CDR3: CASNPDRDYGYTF. CDR3 nucleotides: TGTGCCAGCAACCCTGACAGAGACTATGGCTACACCTTC.

CDR3 coding DNA: TGTGCCAGCAGCCAAGGGGGCCAGAACACAGATACGCAGTATTTT. Translated, it gives CASSQGGQNTDTQYF. This sequence joins TRBV4-2 and TRBJ2-3; the D gene is possibly TRBD1 (5 bases). V was shortened by 1 base and J by 2 bases, with 10 bases between the two germline ends. Germline V CDR1 and CDR2: LGHNA, YNFKEQ. CDR3 length equals 15 residues.

The chain recombines TRBV7-2 with TRBJ1-2; D gene ambiguous. The CDR3 has 14 amino acids. Trimming left V 2 bases short and J 4 bases short, with 11 bases between. The germline V gene has CDR1 SGHTA and CDR2 FQGNSA. Written as DNA, the CDR3 is TGTGCCAGCAGCTTACCCCGACGAAGCTATGGCTACACCTTC. It is translated as CASSLPRRSYGYTF.

This clone appeared a single time. The chain recombines TRBV28 with TRBJ2-7; 7 nucleotides match TRBD1. This CDR3 has 14 amino acids. After removal of 3 bases from V and 2 bases from J, the junction contained 4 bases not matched to a gene. The germline CDR1 and CDR2 sequences are MDHEN and SYDVKM. This chain's CDR3 is CASSFPGTAYEQYF. The CDR3 coding sequence is TGTGCCAGCAGTTTCCCCGGGACAGCCTACGAGCAGTACTTC.

This clone showed up just once. J is TRBJ2-2 and V is TRBV7-6; the D gene is possibly TRBD1 (5 bases). CDR3 length: 15 residues. The V gene's germline CDR1 is SGHVS and CDR2 FNYEAQ. V was trimmed by 5 bases and J by 7 bases, leaving 17 bases between them. CDR3 in amino acids: CASSTQQGLFGELFF. CDR3 bases: TGTGCCAGCAGCACCCAGCAGGGTTTATTCGGGGAGCTGTTTTTT. Full variable domain (remainder filled in from reference TRBV7-6 and TRBJ2-2): GAGVSQSPRYKVTKRGQDVALRCDPISGHVSLYWYRQALGQGPEFLTYFNYEAQQDKSGLPNDRFSAERPEGSISTLTIQRTEQRDSAMYRCASSTQQGLFGELFFGEGSRLTVL.

The table lists this clone with a few counts. J is TRBJ2-7 and V is TRBV13, with TRBD2 as a possible D gene (5 bases). This CDR3 has 15 residues. Germline loops: CDR1 PRHDT, CDR2 FYEKMQ (reference sequence). Trimming left V 5 bases short and J 4 bases short, with 18 bases between. The CDR3: CASSERLSVRYEQYF. The CDR3 DNA follows: TGTGCCAGCAGCGAGCGACTAAGCGTGAGGTACGAGCAGTACTTC.

The genes are TRBV7-2 and TRBJ1-3; 7 positions match TRBD1. CDR3 length: 15 amino acids. J lost 4 bases, V lost 2 bases, and 5 bases had no gene match. CDR1 SGHTA and CDR2 FQGNSA come from the germline V gene. The CDR3 coding sequence is TGTGCCAGCAGCTTACGACAGGGTGGGGGAAACACCATATATTTT. It codes for CASSLRQGGGNTIYF.

The J gene is TRBJ1-5, the V gene TRBV28; TRBD1 is a possible D gene (6 bases). The V gene lost 2 bases and the J gene lost 7 bases, with 18 bases spanning the gap. This CDR3 region has 16 residues. The V gene's germline CDR1 is MDHEN and CDR2 SYDVKM. For the CDR3, the DNA is TGTGCCAGCAGTTTACCTTACGTCAGGGGTCGGCAGCCCCAGCATTTT. Encoded protein: CASSLPYVRGRQPQHF.

The chain employs TRBV6-1 and TRBJ2-4; tentatively, D is TRBD1 or TRBD2 (5 bases each). CDR3 length: 16 residues. V lost 4 bases and J 4 bases, leaving 17 bases between the germline ends. The germline V gene has CDR1 MNHNS and CDR2 SASEGT. CDR3 DNA: TGTGCCAGCAGTGGCCGGGGCAGGGATCCAAAAAACATTCAGTACTTC. It encodes CASSGRGRDPKNIQYF.

The V call is TRBV9, the J call TRBJ1-6; 7 positions agree with TRBD1. The CDR3 is made up of 16 amino acids. The germline V gene has CDR1 SGDLS and CDR2 YYNGEE. Trimming took 1 base from V and 2 from J; bases not matched to a gene: 3. The CDR3, as DNA: TGTGCCAGCAGCGTACAGGGGGATCCCTATAATTCACCCCTCCACTTT. Translating it yields CASSVQGDPYNSPLHF.

A few counts support this clone. The CDR3 bases are TGTGCCAGCAGCCCGCGACAGGGTGGATTCGCCACAGATACGCAGTATTTT. It codes for CASSPRQGGFATDTQYF. This chain uses TRBV7-8 with TRBJ2-3; 7 nucleotides align to TRBD1. The germline V gene encodes CDR1 SGHVS and CDR2 FQNEAQ. V lost 5 bases to trimming and J lost 2 bases; unmatched junction nucleotides: 13. The CDR3 spans 17 residues.

This clone is medium-sized within its sample. CDR3 sequence reads: CASSPVRVGTYEQYF. The CDR3, as DNA: TGTGCCAGCTCACCCGTCAGGGTTGGGACCTACGAGCAGTACTTC. The chain uses TRBV18 and TRBJ2-7; TRBD1 is a possible D gene (5 bases). Per germline, CDR1 KGHSH and CDR2 LQKENI. V lost 3 bases and J 2 bases, leaving 14 bases between the germline ends. The CDR3 spans 15 residues.